The text below deals with one TCR beta chain. Its target is not known. Genomic DNA, the template, was used for profiling of the TCR beta VDJ and CDR3. MiXCR, run by TCRdb on the reads, gives a single entry per CDR3 protein. Of around 190,000 distinct CDR3 sequences detected, approximately 60% appear once; the ten largest clones hold over 25%. The data were obtained in a study of CD8+CD57+ T cells in acquired aplastic anemia. Study information: As sequenced from healthy donors, CD4+ cells averaged roughly 10 million reads. Points from the study as a whole: There were over 25 CD8+ CDR3 sequences that occurred in both patients and controls.

The CDR3 consists of 13 residues. CDR1 and CDR2 from the germline V gene are MNHEY and SVGAGI. Trimming pared 0 bases from V and 5 bases from J, leaving 8 bases between. Specimen: sorted CD4+, CD8+, or CD8+CD57+ T cells (not recorded which) from PBMCs. The sequence was collected from a human donor in good health. J is TRBJ2-7 and V is TRBV6-5; D is unresolved. CDR3 coding DNA: TGTGCCAGCAGTTACTCGTCCCGAAACGAGCAGTACTTC. It is translated as CASSYSSRNEQYF.